The T cell receptor (beta chain) described here comes from a study of blood T cell repertoires in COVID-19. For the study at large: Sites in the United States, Italy and Spain provided acute and convalescent COVID-19 samples. T cells, B-cell-depleted T cells, or PBMCs supplied cDNA or gDNA.

In the study's own analysis: Estimation of nucleated cell counts relied on the amplification of reference gene primers. Sequencing was performed with immunoSEQ multiplex PCR; in TCRdb, only in-frame clones are kept and a portion is missing. That table furnishes V, J and clone size, whereas the DNA furnished D and trimming. The table includes about 220,000 clones, 60% to 85% detected once. Between the trimmed V and J ends, which lost 6 bases and 6 bases, there was a span of 15 bases. Germline CDR1 SNHLY, CDR2 FYNNEI. CDR3 size: 14 residues. This chain joins TRBV2 and TRBJ2-1, with TRBD2 as a possible D gene (6 bases). The receptor was derived from a woman between 65 and 79 years old with acute or convalescent COVID-19. Input material: peripheral blood. CDR3: CASSGGFWGNEQFF. The DNA for the CDR3 is TGTGCCAGCAGCGGGGGATTTTGGGGCAATGAGCAGTTCTTC.